The T cell receptor beta chain described here comes from a study of cytomegalovirus exposure and HLA in healthy donors. Study findings and constraints: The presence/absence work took it that sequencing depth was about the same across donors. Associated with cytomegalovirus, according to the listing, were approximately 160 TCR beta chains.

A note on this clone: The antigen is unknown.

The PCR used 60 Vbeta and 13 Jbeta primers. Study processing details: An analysis performed later counted 60 million to 90 million unique TCR beta chains (roughly 11 million of them shared). TCRdb keeps only in-frame clones here, not all; method: immunoSEQ multiplex PCR. V and J calls and clone size are copied from that table; D and trimming were computed from the DNA. The repertoire holds under 150,000 clones, with 80% as singletons. The germline V gene encodes CDR1 SGHVS and CDR2 FNYEAQ. V lost 1 base, J lost 5 bases, and 8 bases stayed unmatched. The CDR3 runs 16 residues. J is TRBJ2-3 and V is TRBV7-6; TRBD1 matches 8 bases. This clonotype originated in a male donor in good health and CMV-seronegative. Sequencing used PBMCs. This chain's CDR3 is CASSLVTGGQLDTQYF. The DNA for the CDR3 is TGTGCCAGCAGCTTAGTCACAGGGGGTCAGTTAGATACGCAGTATTTT. Full variable domain (missing parts from reference TRBV7-6 and TRBJ2-3): GAGVSQSPRYKVTKRGQDVALRCDPISGHVSLYWYRQALGQGPEFLTYFNYEAQQDKSGLPNDRFSAERPEGSISTLTIQRTEQRDSAMYRCASSLVTGGQLDTQYFGPGTRLTVL.